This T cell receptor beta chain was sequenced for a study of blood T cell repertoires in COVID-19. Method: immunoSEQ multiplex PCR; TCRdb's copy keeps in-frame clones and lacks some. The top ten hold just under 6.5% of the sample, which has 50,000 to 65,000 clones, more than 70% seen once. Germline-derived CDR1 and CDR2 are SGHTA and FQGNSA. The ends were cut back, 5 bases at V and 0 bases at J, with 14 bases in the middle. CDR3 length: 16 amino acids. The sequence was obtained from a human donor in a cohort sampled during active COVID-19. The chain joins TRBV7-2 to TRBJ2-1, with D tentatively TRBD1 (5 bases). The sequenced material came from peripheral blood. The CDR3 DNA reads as TGTGCCAGCAGCAACCAGACAGATCGCTCCTACAATGAGCAGTTCTTC. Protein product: CASSNQTDRSYNEQFF.